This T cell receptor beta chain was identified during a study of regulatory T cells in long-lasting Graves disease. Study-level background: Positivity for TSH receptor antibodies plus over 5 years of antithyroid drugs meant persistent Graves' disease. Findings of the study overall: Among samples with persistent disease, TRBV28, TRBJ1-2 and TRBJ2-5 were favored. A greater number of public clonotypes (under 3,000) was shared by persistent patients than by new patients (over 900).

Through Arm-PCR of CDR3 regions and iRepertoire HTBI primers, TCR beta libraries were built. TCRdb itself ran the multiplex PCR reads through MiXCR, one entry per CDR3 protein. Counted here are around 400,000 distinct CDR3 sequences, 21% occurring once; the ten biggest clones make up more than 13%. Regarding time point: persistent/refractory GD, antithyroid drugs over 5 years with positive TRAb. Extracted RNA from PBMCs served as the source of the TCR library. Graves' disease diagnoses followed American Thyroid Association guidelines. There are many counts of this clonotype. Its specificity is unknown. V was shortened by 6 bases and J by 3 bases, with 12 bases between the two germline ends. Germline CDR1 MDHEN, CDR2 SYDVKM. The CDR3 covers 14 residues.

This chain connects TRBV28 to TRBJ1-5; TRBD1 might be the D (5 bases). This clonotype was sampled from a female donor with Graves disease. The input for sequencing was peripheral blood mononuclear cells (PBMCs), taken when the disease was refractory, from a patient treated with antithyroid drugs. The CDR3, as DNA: TGTGCCAGCAGCCCCAGGGCTTACAATCAGCCCCAGCATTTT. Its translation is CASSPRAYNQPQHF.